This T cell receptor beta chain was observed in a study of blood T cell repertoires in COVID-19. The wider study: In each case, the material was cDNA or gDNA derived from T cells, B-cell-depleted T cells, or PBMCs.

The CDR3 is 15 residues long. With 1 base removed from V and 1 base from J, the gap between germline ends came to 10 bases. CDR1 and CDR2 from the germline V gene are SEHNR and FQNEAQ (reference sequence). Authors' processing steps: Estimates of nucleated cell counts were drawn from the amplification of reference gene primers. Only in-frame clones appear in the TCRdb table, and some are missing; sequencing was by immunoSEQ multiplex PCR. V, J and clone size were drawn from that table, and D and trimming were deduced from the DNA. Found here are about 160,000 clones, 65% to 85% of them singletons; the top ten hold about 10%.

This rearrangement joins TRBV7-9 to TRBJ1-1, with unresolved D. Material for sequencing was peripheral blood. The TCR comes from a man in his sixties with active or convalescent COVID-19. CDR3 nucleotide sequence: TGTGCCAGCAGCTTAGGAGGGTTCGGGAACACTGAAGCTTTCTTT. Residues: CASSLGGFGNTEAFF.